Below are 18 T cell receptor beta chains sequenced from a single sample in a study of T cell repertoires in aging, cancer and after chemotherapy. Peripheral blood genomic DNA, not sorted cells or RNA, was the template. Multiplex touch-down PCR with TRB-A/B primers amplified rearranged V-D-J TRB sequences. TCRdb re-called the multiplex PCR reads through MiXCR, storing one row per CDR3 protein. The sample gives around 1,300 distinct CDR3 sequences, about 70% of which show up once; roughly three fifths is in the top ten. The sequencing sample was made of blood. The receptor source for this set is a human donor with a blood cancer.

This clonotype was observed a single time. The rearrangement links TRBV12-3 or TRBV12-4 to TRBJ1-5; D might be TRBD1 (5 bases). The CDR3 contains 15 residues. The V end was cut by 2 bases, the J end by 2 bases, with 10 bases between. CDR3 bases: TGTGCCAGCAGTTTACAGGGCAGGGGCAATCAGCCCCAGCATTTT. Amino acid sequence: CASSLQGRGNQPQHF.

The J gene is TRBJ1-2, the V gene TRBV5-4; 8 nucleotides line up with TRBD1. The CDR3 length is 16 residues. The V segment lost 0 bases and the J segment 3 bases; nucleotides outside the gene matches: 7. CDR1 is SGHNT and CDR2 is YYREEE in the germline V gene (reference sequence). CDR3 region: CASSLGRAGGDYGYTF. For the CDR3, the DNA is TGTGCCAGCAGCTTGGGTCGGGCAGGGGGCGACTATGGCTACACCTTC.

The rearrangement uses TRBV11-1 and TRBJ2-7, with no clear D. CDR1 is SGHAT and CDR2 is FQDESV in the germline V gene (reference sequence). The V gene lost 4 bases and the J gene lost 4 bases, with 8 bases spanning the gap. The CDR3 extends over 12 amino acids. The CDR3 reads CASSSFLYEQYF. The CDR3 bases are TGTGCCAGCAGCTCATTCTTATACGAGCAGTACTTC. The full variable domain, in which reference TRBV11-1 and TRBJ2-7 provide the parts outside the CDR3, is EAEVAQSPRYKITEKSQAVAFWCDPISGHATLYWYRQILGQGPELLVQFQDESVVDDSQLPKDRFSAERLKGVDSTLKIQPAELGDSAMYLCASSSFLYEQYFGPGTRLTVT.

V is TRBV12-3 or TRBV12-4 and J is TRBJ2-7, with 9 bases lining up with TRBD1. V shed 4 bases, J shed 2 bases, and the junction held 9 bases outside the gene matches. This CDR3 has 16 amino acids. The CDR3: CASSWRATGGTYEQYF. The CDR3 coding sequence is TGTGCCAGCAGTTGGAGGGCAACAGGGGGCACCTACGAGCAGTACTTC.

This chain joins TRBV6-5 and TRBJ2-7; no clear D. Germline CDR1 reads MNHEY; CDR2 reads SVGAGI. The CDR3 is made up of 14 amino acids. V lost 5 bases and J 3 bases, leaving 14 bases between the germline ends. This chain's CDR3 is CASSPWAKGYEQYF. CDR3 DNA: TGTGCCAGCAGTCCATGGGCCAAGGGCTACGAGCAGTACTTC.

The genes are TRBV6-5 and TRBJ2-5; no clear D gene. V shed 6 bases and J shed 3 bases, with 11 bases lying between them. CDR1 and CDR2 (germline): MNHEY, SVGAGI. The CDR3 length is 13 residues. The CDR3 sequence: CASSLRLEETQYF. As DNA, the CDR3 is TGTGCCAGCAGCCTAAGGTTAGAAGAGACCCAGTACTTC.

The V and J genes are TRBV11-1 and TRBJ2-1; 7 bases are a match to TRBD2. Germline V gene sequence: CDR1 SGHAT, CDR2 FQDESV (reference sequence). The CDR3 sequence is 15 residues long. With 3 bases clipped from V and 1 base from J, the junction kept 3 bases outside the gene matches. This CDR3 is CASSLAGDSYNEQFF. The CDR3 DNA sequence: TGTGCCAGCAGCTTGGCGGGGGATTCCTACAATGAGCAGTTCTTC.

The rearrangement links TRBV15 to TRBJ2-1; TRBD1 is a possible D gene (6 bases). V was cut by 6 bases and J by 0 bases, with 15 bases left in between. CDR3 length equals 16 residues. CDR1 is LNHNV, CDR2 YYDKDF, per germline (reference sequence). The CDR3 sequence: CATRDSQGFSYNEQFF. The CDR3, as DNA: TGTGCCACCAGAGACTCACAGGGCTTCTCCTACAATGAGCAGTTCTTC.

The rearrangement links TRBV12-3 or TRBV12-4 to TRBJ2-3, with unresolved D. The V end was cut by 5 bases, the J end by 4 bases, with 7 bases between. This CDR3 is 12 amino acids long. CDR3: CASSHGPDTQYF. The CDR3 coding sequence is TGTGCCAGCAGTCACGGCCCAGATACGCAGTATTTT.

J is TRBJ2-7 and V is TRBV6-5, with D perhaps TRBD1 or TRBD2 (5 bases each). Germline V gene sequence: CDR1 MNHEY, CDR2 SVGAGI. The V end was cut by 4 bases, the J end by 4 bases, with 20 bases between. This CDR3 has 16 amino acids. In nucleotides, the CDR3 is TGTGCCAGCAGTTCGGCCGGGACGCAGGGAAGATACGAGCAGTACTTC. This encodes CASSSAGTQGRYEQYF.

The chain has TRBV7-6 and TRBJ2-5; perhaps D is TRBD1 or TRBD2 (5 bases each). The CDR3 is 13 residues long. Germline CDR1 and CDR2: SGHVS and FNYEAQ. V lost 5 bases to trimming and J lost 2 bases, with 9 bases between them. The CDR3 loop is CASSRGRQETQYF. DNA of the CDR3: TGTGCCAGCAGCCGGGGACGTCAAGAGACCCAGTACTTC.

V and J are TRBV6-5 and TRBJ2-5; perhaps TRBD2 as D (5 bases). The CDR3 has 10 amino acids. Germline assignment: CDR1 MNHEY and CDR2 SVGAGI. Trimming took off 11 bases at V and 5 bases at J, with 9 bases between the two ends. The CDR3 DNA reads TGTGCCGCAAGAGGGGAGACCCAGTACTTC. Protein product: CAARGETQYF.

The CDR3 region is CASSPGPGETQYF. In nucleotides, the CDR3 is TGTGCCAGCAGTCCCGGGCCCGGAGAGACCCAGTACTTC. The chain couples TRBV6-2 or TRBV6-3 to TRBJ2-5; D gene ambiguous. V lost 5 bases and J lost 4, with 11 bases in between. This CDR3 contains 13 residues. Germline CDR1 reads MNHEY; CDR2 reads SVGEGT.

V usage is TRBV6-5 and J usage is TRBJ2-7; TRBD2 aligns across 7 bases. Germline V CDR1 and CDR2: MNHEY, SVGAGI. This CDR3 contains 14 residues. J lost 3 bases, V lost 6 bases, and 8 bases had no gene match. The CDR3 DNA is TGTGCCAGCAGCCAAGCGGGGCCCCTCTACGAGCAGTACTTC. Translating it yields CASSQAGPLYEQYF.

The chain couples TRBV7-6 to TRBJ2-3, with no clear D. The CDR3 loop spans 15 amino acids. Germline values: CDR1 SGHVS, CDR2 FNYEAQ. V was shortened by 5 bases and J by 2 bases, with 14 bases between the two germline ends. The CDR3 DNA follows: TGTGCCAGCAGCGGTGGGAACCTCCTCACAGATACGCAGTATTTT. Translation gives CASSGGNLLTDTQYF.

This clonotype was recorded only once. CDR3 loop: CASRPQGAISEAFF. Written as DNA, the CDR3 is TGTGCCAGCAGGCCACAGGGGGCTATCTCTGAAGCTTTCTTT. The rearrangement links TRBV6-5 to TRBJ1-1; 9 bases are a match to TRBD1. CDR1 and CDR2 (germline): MNHEY, SVGAGI. V was pared by 6 bases and J by 6 bases, with 8 bases of the junction left unmatched. The CDR3 is 14 amino acids.

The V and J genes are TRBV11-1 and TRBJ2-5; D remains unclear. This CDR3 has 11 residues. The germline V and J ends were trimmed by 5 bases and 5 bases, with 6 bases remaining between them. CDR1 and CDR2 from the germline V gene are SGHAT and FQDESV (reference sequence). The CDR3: CASSPAETQYF. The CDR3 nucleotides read TGTGCCAGCAGCCCGGCTGAGACCCAGTACTTC.

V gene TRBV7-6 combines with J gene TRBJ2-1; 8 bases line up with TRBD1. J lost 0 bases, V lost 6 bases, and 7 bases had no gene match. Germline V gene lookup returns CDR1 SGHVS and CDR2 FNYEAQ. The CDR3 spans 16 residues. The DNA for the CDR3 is TGTGCCAGCAGTAAATCCGGGACAGGCTCCTACAATGAGCAGTTCTTC. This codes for CASSKSGTGSYNEQFF.